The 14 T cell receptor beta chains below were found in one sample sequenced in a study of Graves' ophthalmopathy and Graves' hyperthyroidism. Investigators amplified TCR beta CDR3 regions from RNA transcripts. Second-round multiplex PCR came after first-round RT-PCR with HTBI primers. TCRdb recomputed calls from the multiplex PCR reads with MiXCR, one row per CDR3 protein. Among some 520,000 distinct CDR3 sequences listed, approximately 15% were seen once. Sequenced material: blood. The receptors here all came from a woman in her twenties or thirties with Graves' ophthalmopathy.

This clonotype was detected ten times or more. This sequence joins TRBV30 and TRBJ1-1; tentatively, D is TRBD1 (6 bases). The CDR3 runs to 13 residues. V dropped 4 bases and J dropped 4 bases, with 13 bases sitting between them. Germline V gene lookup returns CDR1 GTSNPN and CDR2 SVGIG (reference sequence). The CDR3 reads CAWTPTGFTEAFF. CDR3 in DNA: TGTGCCTGGACCCCGACAGGATTCACTGAAGCTTTCTTT. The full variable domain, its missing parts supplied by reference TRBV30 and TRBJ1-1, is SQTIHQWPATLVQPVGSPLSLECTVEGTSNPNLYWYRQAAGRGLQLLFYSVGIGQISSEVPQNLSASRPQDRQFILSSKKLLLSDSGFYLCAWTPTGFTEAFFGQGTRLTVV.

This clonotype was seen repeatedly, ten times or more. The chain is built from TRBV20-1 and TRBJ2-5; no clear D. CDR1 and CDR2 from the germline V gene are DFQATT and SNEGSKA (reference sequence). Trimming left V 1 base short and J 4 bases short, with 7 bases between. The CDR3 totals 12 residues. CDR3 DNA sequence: TGCAGTGCTAGAGTTGTCGTAGAGACCCAGTACTTC. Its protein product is CSARVVVETQYF.

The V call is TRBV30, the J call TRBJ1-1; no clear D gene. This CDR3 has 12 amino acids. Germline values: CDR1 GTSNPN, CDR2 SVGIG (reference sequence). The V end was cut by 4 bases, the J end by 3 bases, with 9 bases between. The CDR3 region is CAWTKGDTEAFF. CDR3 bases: TGTGCCTGGACCAAAGGAGACACTGAAGCTTTCTTT.

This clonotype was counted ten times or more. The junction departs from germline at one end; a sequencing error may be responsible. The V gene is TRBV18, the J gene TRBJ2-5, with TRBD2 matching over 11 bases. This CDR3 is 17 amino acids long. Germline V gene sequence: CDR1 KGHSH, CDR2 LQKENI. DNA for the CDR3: TGTACCAGCTCACCACCGCCTAGCGGGGGGTTCGTGGAGACCCAGTACTTC. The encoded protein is CTSSPPPSGGFVETQYF. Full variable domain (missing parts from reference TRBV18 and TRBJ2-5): NAGVMQNPRHLVRRRGQEARLRCSPMKGHSHVYWYRQLPEEGLKFMVYLQKENIIDESGMPKERFSAEFPKEGPSILRIQQVVRGDSAAYFCTSSPPPSGGFVETQYFGPGTRLLVL.

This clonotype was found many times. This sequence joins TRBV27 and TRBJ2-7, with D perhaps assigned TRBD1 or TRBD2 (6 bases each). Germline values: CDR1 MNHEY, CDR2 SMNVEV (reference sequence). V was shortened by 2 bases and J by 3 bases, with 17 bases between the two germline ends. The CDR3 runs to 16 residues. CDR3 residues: CASSLTSGAVRYEQYF. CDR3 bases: TGTGCCAGCAGTTTAACATCGGGGGCGGTCCGCTACGAGCAGTACTTC.

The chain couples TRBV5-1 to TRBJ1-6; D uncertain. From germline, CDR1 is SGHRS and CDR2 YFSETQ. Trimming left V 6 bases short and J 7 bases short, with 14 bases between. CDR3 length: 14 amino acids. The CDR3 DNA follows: TGCGCCAGCAAGGGAACATCTCCGAATTCACCCCTCCACTTT. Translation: CASKGTSPNSPLHF.

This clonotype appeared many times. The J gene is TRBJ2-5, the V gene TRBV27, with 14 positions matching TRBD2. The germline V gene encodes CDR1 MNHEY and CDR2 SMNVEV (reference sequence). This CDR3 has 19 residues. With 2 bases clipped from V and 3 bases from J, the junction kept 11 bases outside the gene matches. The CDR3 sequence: CASSLTMLGTSGREETQYF. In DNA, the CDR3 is TGTGCCAGCAGTTTAACAATGTTGGGGACTAGCGGGAGAGAAGAGACCCAGTACTTC.

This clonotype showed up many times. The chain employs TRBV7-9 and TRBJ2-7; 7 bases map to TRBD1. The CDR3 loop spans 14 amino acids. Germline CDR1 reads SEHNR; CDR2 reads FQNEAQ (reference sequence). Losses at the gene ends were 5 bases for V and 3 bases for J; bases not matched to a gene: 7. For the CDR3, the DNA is TGTGCCAGCAGCCCCAGGGACAGCTACTACGAGCAGTACTTC. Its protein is CASSPRDSYYEQYF.

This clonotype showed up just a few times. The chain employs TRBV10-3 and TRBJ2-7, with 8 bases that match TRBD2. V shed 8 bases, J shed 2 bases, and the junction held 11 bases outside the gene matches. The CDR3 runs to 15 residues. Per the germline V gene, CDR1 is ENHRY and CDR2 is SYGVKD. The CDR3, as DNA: TGTGCCATCGAGGCCGGAGCGGGGGAGGCCTACGAGCAGTACTTC. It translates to CAIEAGAGEAYEQYF.

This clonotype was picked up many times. CDR3: CASSLKVDRIYEQYF. The CDR3 DNA sequence: TGTGCCAGCAGTTTAAAAGTTGACAGAATCTACGAGCAGTACTTC. The chain uses TRBV27 and TRBJ2-7; D possibly corresponds to TRBD1 (5 bases). Per the germline V gene, CDR1 is MNHEY and CDR2 is SMNVEV (reference sequence). The V end was cut by 2 bases, the J end by 3 bases, with 14 bases between. The CDR3 totals 15 residues.

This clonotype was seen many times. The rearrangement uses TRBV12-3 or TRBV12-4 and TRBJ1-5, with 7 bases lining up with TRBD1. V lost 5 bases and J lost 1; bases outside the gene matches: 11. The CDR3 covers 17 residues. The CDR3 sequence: CASSLKGAGSSNQPQHF. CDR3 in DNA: TGTGCCAGCAGTCTCAAGGGGGCAGGGTCAAGCAATCAGCCCCAGCATTTT.

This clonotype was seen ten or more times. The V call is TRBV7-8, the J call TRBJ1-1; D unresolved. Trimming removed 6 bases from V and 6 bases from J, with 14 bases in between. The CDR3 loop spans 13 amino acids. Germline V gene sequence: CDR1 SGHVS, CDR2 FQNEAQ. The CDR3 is CASSASPSAEAFF. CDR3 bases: TGTGCCAGCAGTGCCAGCCCGTCCGCTGAAGCTTTCTTT.

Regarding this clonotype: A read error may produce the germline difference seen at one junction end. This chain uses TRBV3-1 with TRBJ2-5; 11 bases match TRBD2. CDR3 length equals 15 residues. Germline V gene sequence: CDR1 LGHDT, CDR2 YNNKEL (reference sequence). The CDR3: CASSLTSGGQETRYF. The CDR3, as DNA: TGTGCCAGCAGCCTAACTAGCGGGGGCCAAGAGACCCGGTACTTC.

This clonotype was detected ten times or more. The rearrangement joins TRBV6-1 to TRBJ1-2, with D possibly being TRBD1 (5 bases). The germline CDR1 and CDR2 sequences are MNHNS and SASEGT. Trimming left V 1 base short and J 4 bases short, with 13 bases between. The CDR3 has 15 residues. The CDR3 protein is CASSEDWVGTYGYTF. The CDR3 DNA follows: TGTGCCAGCAGTGAAGACTGGGTAGGGACCTATGGCTACACCTTC.